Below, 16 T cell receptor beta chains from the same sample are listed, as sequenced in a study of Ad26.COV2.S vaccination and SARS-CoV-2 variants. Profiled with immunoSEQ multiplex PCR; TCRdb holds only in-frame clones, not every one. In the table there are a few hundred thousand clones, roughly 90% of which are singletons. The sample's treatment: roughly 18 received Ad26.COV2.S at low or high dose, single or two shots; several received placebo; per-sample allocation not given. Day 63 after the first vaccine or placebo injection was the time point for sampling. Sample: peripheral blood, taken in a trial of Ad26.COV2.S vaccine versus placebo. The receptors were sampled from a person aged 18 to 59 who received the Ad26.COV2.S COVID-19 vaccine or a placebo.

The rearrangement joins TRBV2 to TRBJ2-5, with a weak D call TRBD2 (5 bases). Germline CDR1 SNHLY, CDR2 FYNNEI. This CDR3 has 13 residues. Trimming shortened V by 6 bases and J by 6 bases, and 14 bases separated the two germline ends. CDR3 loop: CASSPGGLQTQYF. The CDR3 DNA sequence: TGTGCCAGCAGCCCGGGCGGGTTGCAGACCCAGTACTTC. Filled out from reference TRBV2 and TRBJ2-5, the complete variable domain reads EPEVTQTPSHQVTQMGQEVILRCVPISNHLYFYWYRQILGQKVEFLVSFYNNEISEKSEIFDDQFSVERPDGSNFTLKIRSTKLEDSAMYFCASSPGGLQTQYFGPGTRLLVL.

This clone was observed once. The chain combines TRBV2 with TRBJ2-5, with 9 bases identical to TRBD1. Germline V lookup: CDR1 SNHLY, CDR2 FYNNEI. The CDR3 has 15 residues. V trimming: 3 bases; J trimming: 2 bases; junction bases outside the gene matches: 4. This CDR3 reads CASSDRGTGQETQYF. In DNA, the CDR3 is TGTGCCAGCAGTGACAGGGGGACAGGGCAAGAGACCCAGTACTTC.

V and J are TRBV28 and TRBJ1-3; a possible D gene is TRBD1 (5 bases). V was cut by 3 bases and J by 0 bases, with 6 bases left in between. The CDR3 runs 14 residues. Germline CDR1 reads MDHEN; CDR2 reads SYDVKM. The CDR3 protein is CASSLGRSGNTIYF. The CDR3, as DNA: TGTGCCAGCAGTTTGGGACGCTCTGGAAACACCATATATTTT.

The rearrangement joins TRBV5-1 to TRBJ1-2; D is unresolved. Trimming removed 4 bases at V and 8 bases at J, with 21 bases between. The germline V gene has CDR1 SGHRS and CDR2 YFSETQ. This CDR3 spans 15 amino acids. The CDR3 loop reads CASSIRGGGPTGYTF. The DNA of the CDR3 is TGCGCCAGCAGCATCCGAGGTGGAGGGCCAACCGGCTACACCTTC.

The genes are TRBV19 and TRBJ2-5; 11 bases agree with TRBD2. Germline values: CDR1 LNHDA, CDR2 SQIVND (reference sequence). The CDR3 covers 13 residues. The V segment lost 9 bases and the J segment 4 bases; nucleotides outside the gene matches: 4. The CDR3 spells CASGLAGSETQYF. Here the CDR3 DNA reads TGTGCCAGCGGACTAGCGGGCTCAGAGACCCAGTACTTC.

DNA of the CDR3: TGTGCCAGTAGTAGACCGCTAACAGGGGGCCACGTTCCCCTCCACTTT. This codes for CASSRPLTGGHVPLHF. V and J are TRBV19 and TRBJ1-6, with TRBD1 matching 9 bases. V dropped 4 bases and J dropped 13; count of bases not matched to a gene: 14. Germline V CDR1 and CDR2: LNHDA, SQIVND (reference sequence). The CDR3 runs to 16 residues.

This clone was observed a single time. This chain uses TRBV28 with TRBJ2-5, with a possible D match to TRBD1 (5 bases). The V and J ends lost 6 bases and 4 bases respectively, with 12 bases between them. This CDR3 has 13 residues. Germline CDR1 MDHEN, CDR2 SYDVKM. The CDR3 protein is CASSPRDRETQYF. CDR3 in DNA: TGTGCCAGCAGCCCCAGGGATAGAGAGACCCAGTACTTC.

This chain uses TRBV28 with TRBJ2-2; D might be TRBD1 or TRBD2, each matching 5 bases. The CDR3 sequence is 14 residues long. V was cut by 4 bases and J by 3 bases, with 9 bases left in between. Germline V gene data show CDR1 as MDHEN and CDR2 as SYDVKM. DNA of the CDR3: TGTGCCAGCAGTTCGGGACCGTACACCGGGGAGCTGTTTTTT. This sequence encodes CASSSGPYTGELFF.

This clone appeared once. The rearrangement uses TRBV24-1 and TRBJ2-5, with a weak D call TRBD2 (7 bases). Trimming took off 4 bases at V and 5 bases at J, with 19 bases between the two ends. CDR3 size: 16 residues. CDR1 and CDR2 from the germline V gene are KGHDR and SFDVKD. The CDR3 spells CATSDPKQGGEETQYF. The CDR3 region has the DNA TGTGCCACCAGTGACCCGAAACAGGGAGGGGAGGAGACCCAGTACTTC.

The CDR3 protein is CASSLGPGTGYEQYF. As DNA, the CDR3 is TGTGCCAGCAGCTTAGGACCCGGGACAGGCTACGAGCAGTACTTC. This chain uses TRBV11-3 with TRBJ2-7, with 8 bases lining up with TRBD1. This CDR3 region has 15 residues. CDR1 is SGHNT and CDR2 is YENEEA in the germline V gene. The J segment lost 3 bases and the V segment lost 1 base, leaving 5 bases of the junction unmatched.

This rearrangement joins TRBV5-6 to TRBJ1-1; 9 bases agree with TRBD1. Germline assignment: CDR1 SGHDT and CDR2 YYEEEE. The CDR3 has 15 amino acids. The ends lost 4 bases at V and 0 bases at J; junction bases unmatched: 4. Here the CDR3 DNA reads TGTGCCAGCAGCAGTACAGGGGGCTTGAACACTGAAGCTTTCTTT. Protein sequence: CASSSTGGLNTEAFF.

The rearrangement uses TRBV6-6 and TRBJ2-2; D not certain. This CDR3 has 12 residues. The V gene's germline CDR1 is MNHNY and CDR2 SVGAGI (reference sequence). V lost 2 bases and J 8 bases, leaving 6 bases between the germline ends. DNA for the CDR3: TGTGCCAGCAGTTACACCACTGGGGAGCTGTTTTTT. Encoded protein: CASSYTTGELFF.

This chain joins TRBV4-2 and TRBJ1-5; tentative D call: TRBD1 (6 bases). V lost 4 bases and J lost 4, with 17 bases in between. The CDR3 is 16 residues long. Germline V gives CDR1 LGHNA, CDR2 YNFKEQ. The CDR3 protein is CASSPTGAYGNQPQHF. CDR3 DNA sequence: TGTGCCAGCAGCCCAACGGGGGCCTACGGAAATCAGCCCCAGCATTTT.

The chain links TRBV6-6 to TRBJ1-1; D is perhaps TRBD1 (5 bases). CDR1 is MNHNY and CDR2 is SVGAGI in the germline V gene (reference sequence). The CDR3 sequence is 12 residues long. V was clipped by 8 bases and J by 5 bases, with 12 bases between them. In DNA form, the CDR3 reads TGTGCCAGCTCCCTTCGGGGGACTGAAGCTTTCTTT. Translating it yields CASSLRGTEAFF.

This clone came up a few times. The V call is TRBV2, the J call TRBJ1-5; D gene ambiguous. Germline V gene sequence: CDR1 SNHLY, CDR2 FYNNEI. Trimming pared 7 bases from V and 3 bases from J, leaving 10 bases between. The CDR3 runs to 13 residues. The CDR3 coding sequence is TGTGCCAGCATAGAGGATCTCAATCAGCCCCAGCATTTT. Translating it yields CASIEDLNQPQHF.

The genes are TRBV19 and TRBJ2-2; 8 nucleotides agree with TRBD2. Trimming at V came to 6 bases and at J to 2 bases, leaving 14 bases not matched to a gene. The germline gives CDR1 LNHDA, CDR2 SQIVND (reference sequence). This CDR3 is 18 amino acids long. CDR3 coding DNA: TGTGCCAGTAGATCCCTCTTGGAGCGGGGGCCCAACACCGGGGAGCTGTTTTTT. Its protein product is CASRSLLERGPNTGELFF.